This TCR beta chain was captured in a study of tumor-infiltrating lymphocytes in primary liver carcinoma. General study results and limits: Found in all five tumor regions were only about 7-25% of top clones.

Ten or more counts support this clonotype. As yet, its antigen is unknown. Priming with a constant-region primer yielded TCR beta cDNA from 450 to 600 ng total RNA. Each TCR beta library was derived from three nested multiplex PCR rounds that employed slightly modified ARM-PCR. TCRdb called the multiplex PCR reads again in MiXCR, with one record for every CDR3 protein. Of some 120,000 distinct CDR3 sequences in the sample, 55% to 75% were seen once. Unsorted bulk tissue of about 20-31 mg yielded co-extracted RNA and DNA. The source is a woman aged 55-70 years with primary liver carcinoma and hepatitis B virus infection. Sequenced sample: liver tumor tissue from sampling region 3. Documented subset: tumor region T3, left-lateral pole.

The CDR3 DNA reads TGTGCCAGCAGTACCGTCGCGGGCAGCGGGAGCACAGATACGCAGTATTTT. Translation gives CASSTVAGSGSTDTQYF. This chain joins TRBV2 and TRBJ2-3; D is possibly TRBD2 (6 bases). The germline V and J ends were trimmed by 5 bases and 0 bases, with 18 bases remaining between them. In germline, CDR1 is SNHLY, CDR2 FYNNEI. The CDR3 covers 17 residues.